Below are 16 T cell receptor beta chains sequenced from a single sample in a study of shared clonotypes between healthy human individuals. Assay: immunoSEQ multiplex PCR; the TCRdb copy retains only in-frame clones and omits some. The top ten clones hold approximately 1.2% of a sample with over a million clones, about 96% of them seen once. Source material: naive CD4+ T cells sorted from blood. As to subset: CD45RA+ positively selected. These receptor sequences come from a young man in good health.

V usage is TRBV11-2 and J usage is TRBJ2-1; D gene uncertain. Germline V CDR1 and CDR2: SGHAT, FQNNGV. This CDR3 region has 14 residues. Trimming pared 3 bases from V and 6 bases from J, leaving 12 bases between. As DNA, the CDR3 is TGTGCCAGCAGCTTCCGGGCGGCGTTCAATGAGCAGTTCTTC. It specifies CASSFRAAFNEQFF. The full variable domain, its missing parts supplied by reference TRBV11-2 and TRBJ2-1, is EAGVAQSPRYKIIEKRQSVAFWCNPISGHATLYWYQQILGQGPKLLIQFQNNGVVDDSQLPKDRFSAERLKGVDSTLKIQPAKLEDSAVYLCASSFRAAFNEQFFGPGTRLTVL.

This chain links TRBV6-5 with TRBJ2-1, with 7 bases lining up with TRBD2. CDR1 and CDR2 from the germline V gene are MNHEY and SVGAGI. This CDR3 spans 13 amino acids. The V segment lost 10 bases and the J segment 6 bases; nucleotides outside the gene matches: 9. The CDR3 loop is CATSAGPFNEQFF. In DNA form, the CDR3 reads TGTGCCACCTCAGCGGGGCCCTTCAATGAGCAGTTCTTC.

The chain combines TRBV7-2 with TRBJ2-7; weak D call: TRBD2 (6 bases). V lost 3 bases and J 5 bases, leaving 14 bases between the germline ends. CDR3 length equals 14 residues. Germline CDR1 reads SGHTA; CDR2 reads FQGNSA. CDR3 nucleotide sequence: TGTGCCAGCAGCTTGGGGGGATCTAGGGACGAGCAGTACTTC. Residues: CASSLGGSRDEQYF.

The genes are TRBV10-3 and TRBJ2-1; no clear D gene. Trimming removed 4 bases at V and 9 bases at J, with 13 bases between. Per germline, CDR1 ENHRY and CDR2 SYGVKD. CDR3 length: 13 residues. As DNA, the CDR3 is TGTGCCATCAGTGGGGCTGCAGACGGTGAGCAGTTCTTC. Translating gives CAISGAADGEQFF.

V gene TRBV7-9 combines with J gene TRBJ2-5; D uncertain. This CDR3 is built from 14 residues. Germline CDR1 SEHNR, CDR2 FQNEAQ (reference sequence). V lost 1 base to trimming and J lost 4 bases, with 10 bases between them. In nucleotides, the CDR3 is TGTGCCAGCAGCTTAGTATTTGGGCGAGAGACCCAGTACTTC. It encodes CASSLVFGRETQYF.

This chain joins TRBV11-2 and TRBJ2-1, with TRBD1 as a possible D gene (5 bases). The CDR3 spans 16 residues. Germline V gives CDR1 SGHAT, CDR2 FQNNGV. Trimming pared 5 bases from V and 2 bases from J, leaving 16 bases between. CDR3 loop: CASSPIPGYPYNEQFF. The CDR3 DNA is TGTGCCAGCAGCCCAATACCAGGGTATCCCTACAATGAGCAGTTCTTC. Full variable domain (remainder filled in from reference TRBV11-2 and TRBJ2-1): EAGVAQSPRYKIIEKRQSVAFWCNPISGHATLYWYQQILGQGPKLLIQFQNNGVVDDSQLPKDRFSAERLKGVDSTLKIQPAKLEDSAVYLCASSPIPGYPYNEQFFGPGTRLTVL.

V and J are TRBV29-1 and TRBJ1-1, with a tentative D call TRBD1 (5 bases). The V gene lost 2 bases and the J gene lost 4 bases, with 11 bases spanning the gap. Germline V gene lookup returns CDR1 SQVTM and CDR2 ANQGSEA. The CDR3 runs 13 residues. The CDR3 nucleotides read TGCAGCGTTGAAAGGTTTAGGGGCACTGAAGCTTTCTTT. Protein sequence: CSVERFRGTEAFF.

The chain recombines TRBV11-3 with TRBJ2-3; D may match TRBD1 or TRBD2 (5 bases each). Trimming shortened V by 5 bases and J by 4 bases, and 19 bases separated the two germline ends. Germline V gives CDR1 SGHNT, CDR2 YENEEA. The CDR3 loop spans 16 amino acids. CDR3 sequence (DNA): TGTGCCAGCAGCCCGGCGGGCAGGGCTTCGGCAGATACGCAGTATTTT. It yields the protein CASSPAGRASADTQYF. Looking up the rest from reference TRBV11-3 and TRBJ2-3 gives the full variable domain: EAGVVQSPRYKIIEKKQPVAFWCNPISGHNTLYWYLQNLGQGPELLIRYENEEAVDDSQLPKDRFSAERLKGVDSTLKIQPAELGDSAVYLCASSPAGRASADTQYFGPGTRLTVL.

CDR3 nucleotide sequence: TGCGCCACCTCACGGGCAGGCAACACTGAAGCTTTCTTT. It encodes CATSRAGNTEAFF. The chain carries TRBV10-1 and TRBJ1-1; D unresolved. Germline V lookup: CDR1 WNHNN, CDR2 SYGVQD (reference sequence). V lost 10 bases and J lost 2, with 14 bases in between. The CDR3 is 13 residues long.

The chain links TRBV9 to TRBJ2-7, with 9 bases matching TRBD2. Germline V lookup: CDR1 SGDLS, CDR2 YYNGEE. The trim removed 0 bases at V and 1 base at J, leaving 14 bases unmatched. CDR3 length equals 19 residues. The CDR3: CASSVGPLLAGGSSYEQYF. CDR3 nucleotide sequence: TGTGCCAGCAGCGTAGGGCCGTTACTAGCGGGTGGGAGTTCCTACGAGCAGTACTTC.

This chain connects TRBV4-1 to TRBJ1-5; the D gene is possibly TRBD1 (6 bases). This CDR3 comprises 17 residues. Trimming took 4 bases from V and 3 from J, leaving 19 bases between them. The germline V gene has CDR1 MGHRA and CDR2 YSYEKL. CDR3 nucleotide sequence: TGCGCCAGCAGCCTCAGGGGTGGCAGTGACTCCAATCAGCCCCAGCATTTT. Its protein product is CASSLRGGSDSNQPQHF.

This chain connects TRBV19 to TRBJ1-2; perhaps TRBD1 as D (5 bases). This CDR3 is 12 amino acids long. Germline lookup yields CDR1 LNHDA and CDR2 SQIVND (reference sequence). The V and J ends lost 9 bases and 5 bases respectively, with 13 bases between them. In DNA form, the CDR3 reads TGTGCCAGCCAGGGTGGAGGGTATGGCTACACCTTC. Translation gives CASQGGGYGYTF.

This clone was seen a single time. V and J are TRBV5-4 and TRBJ2-7, with a weak D call TRBD2 (6 bases). Trimming removed 4 bases from V and 7 bases from J, with 24 bases in between. The CDR3 loop spans 16 amino acids. CDR1 is SGHNT, CDR2 YYREEE, per germline (reference sequence). DNA for the CDR3: TGTGCCAGCAGCCTCCATCCCGGGACTCCCATATCAGAGCAGTACTTC. It translates to CASSLHPGTPISEQYF.

The chain carries TRBV28 and TRBJ2-7; D gene uncertain. Germline V gene sequence: CDR1 MDHEN, CDR2 SYDVKM. This CDR3 contains 16 residues. Trimming took off 3 bases at V and 0 bases at J, with 15 bases between the two ends. The CDR3 nucleotides read TGTGCCAGCAGTTTCGATTACGAGGTCAGCTCCTACGAGCAGTACTTC. Translating gives CASSFDYEVSSYEQYF.

The V and J genes are TRBV11-2 and TRBJ2-3, with TRBD1 as a possible D gene (6 bases). This CDR3 region has 15 residues. Trimming removed 6 bases from V and 2 bases from J, with 15 bases in between. Germline assignment: CDR1 SGHAT and CDR2 FQNNGV. In DNA form, the CDR3 reads TGTGCCAGCAGACCCGACAGGCCCTACACAGATACGCAGTATTTT. Translation: CASRPDRPYTDTQYF.

Details on this clone: The sample contains more than one DNA sequence encoding this CDR3. The rearrangement links TRBV18 to TRBJ2-1; 10 bases match TRBD1. The V gene's germline CDR1 is KGHSH and CDR2 LQKENI. CDR3 length: 15 amino acids. The V segment lost 3 bases and the J segment 4 bases; nucleotides outside the gene matches: 3. CDR3 nucleotide sequence: TGTGCCAGCTCACCCCCGGGACAGGGGTACAATGAGCAGTTCTTC. It encodes CASSPPGQGYNEQFF.